One and the same sample provided the 27 T cell receptor beta chains below, sequenced in a study of molecular identifiers for immune sequencing clone quantification. One entry per CDR3 protein, called by TCRdb with MiXCR from the PCR reads. The sample records some 12,000 distinct CDR3 sequences, around 19% being singletons. Input material: naive CD8+ T cells from blood, with Jurkat cell RNA spiked in. Subset defined: FACS-sorted CD8+CD4-CCR7+CD45RA+ naive T cells. Receptors were obtained from a human donor in good health. Some libraries in this study had Jurkat cell RNA spiked in.

This clonotype counts as medium-sized (0.01 to 0.1%). The chain employs TRBV5-1 and TRBJ2-7; D is tentatively TRBD1 or TRBD2 (5 bases each). Trimming cost V 2 bases and J 2 bases, with 11 bases left between them. The CDR3 is 14 amino acids. Looked up from germline, CDR1 is SGHRS and CDR2 is YFSETQ. Here the CDR3 reads CASSFTGGPYEQYF. The DNA for the CDR3 is TGCGCCAGCAGCTTTACTGGGGGTCCCTACGAGCAGTACTTC.

As concerns this clonotype: A much larger clone lies one base from this, so it may be a read error. The chain recombines TRBV20-1 with TRBJ1-1; TRBD1 aligns across 8 bases. The CDR3 covers 14 residues. Germline values: CDR1 DFQATT, CDR2 SNEGSKA (reference sequence). Written as DNA, the CDR3 is TGCAGAGTCCCGGGACAGGAAATGAACACTGAAGCTTTCTTT. It yields the protein CRVPGQEMNTEAFF.

Of note for this clonotype: One end of the junction is discordant with germline, which a read error may explain. The chain recombines TRBV23-1 with TRBJ2-3, with 14 bases matching TRBD2. TRBV23-1 carries the ORF label, with uncertain function. This CDR3 region has 17 residues. The CDR3, as DNA: TGCGCCAGCAGCCCACGGACTAGCGGGAGGTTTACAGATACGCGGTATTTT. Translated, it gives CASSPRTSGRFTDTRYF.

V and J are TRBV2 and TRBJ2-5; D is uncertain. V lost 2 bases and J lost 3, with 13 bases in between. The CDR3 has 15 residues. Germline CDR1 and CDR2: SNHLY and FYNNEI. For the CDR3, the DNA is TGTGCCAGCAGTGAACCCCGGTCCCACAAAGAGACCCAGTACTTC. Amino acid sequence: CASSEPRSHKETQYF.

This clonotype occurred many times. The V and J genes are TRBV3-1 and TRBJ2-1, with 11 bases matching TRBD2. J was trimmed by 2 bases and V by 5 bases; bases with no gene match: 11. The CDR3 spans 18 residues. Germline CDR1 and CDR2: LGHDT and YNNKEL (reference sequence). CDR3: CASSYNLLGLAAYNEQFF. The CDR3 DNA sequence: TGTGCCAGCAGCTACAACCTACTGGGACTAGCGGCCTACAATGAGCAGTTCTTC.

The sample holds many counts of this clonotype. The chain joins TRBV5-4 to TRBJ2-1; the D is unclear. The germline V and J ends were trimmed by 1 base and 7 bases, with 9 bases remaining between them. Germline lookup yields CDR1 SGHNT and CDR2 YYREEE (reference sequence). The CDR3 runs to 13 residues. CDR3 DNA: TGTGCCAGCAGCTTGACGTCGGTAAATGAGCAGTTCTTC. Its protein product is CASSLTSVNEQFF.

This clonotype was counted ten times or more. This rearrangement joins TRBV28 to TRBJ2-1; the D gene is possibly TRBD2 (6 bases). CDR1 and CDR2 (germline): MDHEN, SYDVKM. The CDR3 totals 15 residues. The germline V and J ends were trimmed by 5 bases and 9 bases, with 20 bases remaining between them. The DNA for the CDR3 is TGTGCCAGCAGTCCCGCGGGACGGCCGGGACTTGAGCAGTTCTTC. Its translation: CASSPAGRPGLEQFF.

This chain joins TRBV12-3 or TRBV12-4 and TRBJ2-7, with D unclear. The V end was cut by 6 bases, the J end by 3 bases, with 15 bases between. The CDR3 totals 14 residues. DNA for the CDR3: TGTGCCAGCAGCGCGTGGCCGCTGGGCTACGAGCAGTACTTC. Its protein product is CASSAWPLGYEQYF.

This clonotype was counted between two and nine times. This could be a read error, since a much larger clone is one nucleotide away. J is TRBJ1-1 and V is TRBV28, with D possibly matching TRBD1 (5 bases). Per germline, CDR1 MDHEN and CDR2 SYDVKM. This CDR3 has 14 amino acids. CDR3 loop: CASSTSRETTEASF. The CDR3 coding sequence is TGTGCCAGCAGTACTTCCAGGGAAACCACTGAAGCTTCCTTT.

In its sample, this clonotype is medium-sized. The rearrangement uses TRBV20-1 and TRBJ1-1; TRBD1 matches 7 bases. Trimming took 4 bases from V and 10 from J; bases not matched to a gene: 12. The CDR3 loop spans 13 amino acids. Germline assignment: CDR1 DFQATT and CDR2 SNEGSKA (reference sequence). This CDR3 is CSAKDRDSNLAFF. In DNA, the CDR3 is TGCAGTGCTAAAGACAGGGATAGTAACTTAGCTTTCTTT.

Many counts were recorded for this clonotype. The chain joins TRBV12-3 or TRBV12-4 to TRBJ2-2; D is unresolved. Trimming pared 4 bases from V and 7 bases from J, leaving 19 bases between. The CDR3 has 16 amino acids. DNA for the CDR3: TGTGCCAGCAGTTCCGGCCTTATAGGTTTTGGCGGGGAGCTGTTTTTT. Translating it yields CASSSGLIGFGGELFF.

This clonotype occurred many times. V and J are TRBV27 and TRBJ1-2; D perhaps matches TRBD1 (5 bases). V was cut by 6 bases and J by 2 bases, with 16 bases left in between. Germline-derived CDR1 and CDR2 are MNHEY and SMNVEV (reference sequence). The CDR3 loop spans 15 amino acids. CDR3 sequence reads: CASSPGPGPNYGYTF. The CDR3 DNA reads as TGTGCCAGCAGCCCGGGGCCAGGACCCAACTATGGCTACACCTTC.

This clonotype was seen at least ten times. The V and J genes are TRBV7-8 and TRBJ2-7, with D uncertain. The CDR3 length is 14 residues. V was clipped by 3 bases and J by 0 bases, with 9 bases between them. Germline V gene lookup returns CDR1 SGHVS and CDR2 FQNEAQ. The CDR3 is CASSFGVSSYEQYF. Written as DNA, the CDR3 is TGTGCCAGCAGCTTTGGTGTCAGCTCCTACGAGCAGTACTTC.

Remarks on this clonotype: This CDR3 fails to terminate in the conserved phenylalanine or tryptophan, so it likely reflects a read error. No DNA is shown, since the ends of the CDR3 on it are uncertain; the CDR3 is the one TCRdb lists. The chain uses TRBV20-1 and TRBJ2-7; TRBD1 reflects the table's D call only, with no check against the DNA. The V gene's germline CDR1 is DFQATT and CDR2 SNEGSKA (reference sequence). The CDR3 is 13 residues long, counting both termini. The CDR3 loop reads CSALGGSSYERYY.

CDR3 residues: CSARRTGEGVGSTDTQYF. The CDR3 region has the DNA TGCAGTGCTAGAAGGACAGGGGAGGGGGTCGGGAGCACAGATACGCAGTATTTT. The chain employs TRBV20-1 and TRBJ2-3, with 9 bases lining up with TRBD1. V was pared by 2 bases and J by 0 bases, with 12 bases of the junction left unmatched. The CDR3 has 18 residues. From germline, CDR1 is DFQATT and CDR2 SNEGSKA (reference sequence).

In regard to this clonotype: Being one base from a much bigger clone, this may be a read error. The chain couples TRBV9 to TRBJ1-4; TRBD1 agrees at 11 bases. The ends lost 3 bases at V and 3 bases at J; junction bases unmatched: 7. Germline CDR1 reads SGDLS; CDR2 reads YYNGEE. The CDR3 runs 17 residues. The CDR3, as DNA: TGTGCCAGCAGCGCCGGGACAGGGGGTGTCGCTAATGAAAAACTGTTTTTT. This gives the protein CASSAGTGGVANEKLFF.

About this clonotype: A much larger clonotype is one base distant, so this may be a read error. The chain combines TRBV28 with TRBJ2-4; D might be TRBD2 (6 bases). This CDR3 has 14 amino acids. Per germline, CDR1 MDHEN and CDR2 SYDVKM. For the CDR3, the DNA is TGTGCCAGCAGTTTGTCTACGGGAGATTCCATTCAGCACTTC. Protein: CASSLSTGDSIQHF.

This clonotype was observed once. V gene TRBV6-5 combines with J gene TRBJ1-1; 9 nucleotides match TRBD1. Per the germline V gene, CDR1 is MNHEY and CDR2 is SVGAGI. The CDR3 is 14 amino acids. Trimming took 5 bases from V and 3 from J; bases not matched to a gene: 4. The CDR3 region is CASSVGTGYTEAFF. In DNA, the CDR3 is TGTGCCAGCAGTGTGGGGACAGGGTACACTGAAGCTTTCTTT.

This clonotype is labeled as medium-sized. V usage is TRBV4-3 and J usage is TRBJ2-6, with D possibly matching TRBD1 (6 bases). V lost 3 bases, J lost 11 bases, and 17 bases lay in between. CDR1 is LGHNA and CDR2 is YSLEER in the germline V gene. This CDR3 spans 15 amino acids. CDR3 protein: CASSQDRSGDYVLTF. CDR3 in DNA: TGCGCCAGCAGCCAGGACCGCTCAGGGGATTACGTCCTGACTTTC.

This clonotype came up many times. The chain joins TRBV27 to TRBJ2-1; unclear D gene. Germline-derived CDR1 and CDR2 are MNHEY and SMNVEV (reference sequence). The CDR3 extends over 13 amino acids. V dropped 5 bases and J dropped 9 bases, with 14 bases sitting between them. CDR3 in amino acids: CASSLVRGLEQFF. The CDR3 DNA follows: TGTGCCAGCAGTCTGGTGCGAGGTCTTGAGCAGTTCTTC.

Comment on this clonotype: The junction departs from the called germline gene at one end, perhaps through a read error. The chain links TRBV7-9 to TRBJ2-7; 7 bases are shared with TRBD1. CDR1 SEHNR and CDR2 FQNEAQ come from the germline V gene (reference sequence). This CDR3 has 15 residues. CDR3 protein: CASSSGRGQIYEQRF. Here the CDR3 DNA reads TGTGCCAGCAGCTCGGGCAGGGGACAGATCTACGAGCAGCGCTTC.

This clonotype was seen many times. CDR3 region: CASSSRLGTGGEQYF. CDR3 coding DNA: TGTGCCAGCAGCTCGCGCCTAGGGACAGGGGGTGAGCAGTACTTC. This chain joins TRBV7-9 and TRBJ2-7; TRBD1 matches at 11 bases. There are 15 residues in the CDR3. CDR1 and CDR2 (germline): SEHNR, FQNEAQ (reference sequence). V trimming: 4 bases; J trimming: 7 bases; junction bases outside the gene matches: 9.

At least ten counts were recorded for this clonotype. This chain links TRBV28 with TRBJ2-7, with D perhaps TRBD2 (6 bases). Per germline, CDR1 MDHEN and CDR2 SYDVKM. The length of the CDR3 is 15 residues. V dropped 4 bases and J dropped 0 bases, with 13 bases sitting between them. CDR3 bases: TGTGCCAGCAGTTACTGGGGGGACGGCTCCTACGAGCAGTACTTC. It codes for CASSYWGDGSYEQYF.

As to this clonotype: A much larger clone differs from this one at a single base, so this may be a read error. The rearrangement joins TRBV12-3 or TRBV12-4 to TRBJ2-3; possible D gene TRBD2, 5 bases. The CDR3 runs to 14 residues. The chain's CDR3 is CASSLTPSTDTPYF. The CDR3 DNA reads as TGTGCCAGCAGTTTAACACCTAGCACAGATACGCCGTATTTT.

Remarks on this clonotype: This may come from a read error, since a much larger clone is one base off. The chain uses TRBV2 and TRBJ1-5, with D tentatively TRBD1 (6 bases). Germline V gene lookup returns CDR1 SNHLY and CDR2 FYNNEI. CDR3 length equals 14 residues. The CDR3 loop reads CAGSEGQGYQPQHF. The CDR3 DNA is TGTGCCGGCAGTGAAGGGCAGGGGTATCAGCCCCAGCATTTT. The full variable domain, rest sourced from reference TRBV2 and TRBJ1-5, is EPEVTQTPSHQVTQMGQEVILRCVPISNHLYFYWYRQILGQKVEFLVSFYNNEISEKSEIFDDQFSVERPDGSNFTLKIRSTKLEDSAMYFCAGSEGQGYQPQHFGDGTRLSIL.

This clonotype was detected ten times or more. This chain uses TRBV11-2 with TRBJ2-4; D perhaps matches TRBD2 (5 bases). Trimming cost V 5 bases and J 1 base, with 15 bases left between them. Germline lookup yields CDR1 SGHAT and CDR2 FQNNGV. The CDR3 runs 16 residues. The CDR3 reads CASSPGVGEAKNIQYF. CDR3 bases: TGTGCCAGCAGCCCCGGGGTCGGGGAGGCCAAAAACATTCAGTACTTC.

Relative to its sample, this clonotype is medium-sized (0.01 to 0.1%). The genes are TRBV5-1 and TRBJ2-5; D not certain. The CDR3 is made up of 14 amino acids. V dropped 0 bases and J dropped 2 bases, with 8 bases sitting between them. CDR1 and CDR2 (germline): SGHRS, YFSETQ. CDR3 amino acids: CASSLEVYQETQYF. CDR3 DNA sequence: TGCGCCAGCAGCTTGGAGGTCTATCAAGAGACCCAGTACTTC.